This paragraph reports one T cell receptor (beta chain). This clonotype was picked up a small number of times. Its antigen specificity is not known. The input lacks base qualities; no much larger clone sits a single base away. V sheds 5 bases and J sheds 9 bases, leaving 5 bases between their ends. From its cysteine to its phenylalanine, the CDR3 spans 10 amino acids. Just CDR3 DNA is preserved here, 30 bases in frame from base 1. Reading the germline V gene (reference sequence) gives CDR1 LNHNV and CDR2 YYDKDF. The data were taken from a study of molecular identifiers for immune sequencing clone quantification listed by TCRdb under 2018. Context from the whole study: For a replicate experiment, RNA from approximately 20,000 or 100,000 naive CD8 T cells was divided into five aliquots, and four of the five aliquots were sequenced. This methods study benchmarked molecular-identifier clustering-based TCR repertoire sequencing (MIDCIRS) and TCR RNA copy counting, using CD8 T cells to do so.

To prepare the library, PCR was applied. Reads for this sample came from an Illumina HiSeq 4000. Bulk TCR libraries were generated as previously described, with the TCR primers listed in Table S5 used. Purification of total RNA was performed with the Qiagen AllPrep DNA/RNA kit. Before analysis, reads from multiple sequencing runs of the same library were pooled. For the original study's pipeline: Reads were retained only if their TCR constant sequence matched exactly, and those retained reads were trimmed to 150 nt and grouped according to their 12-nt molecular barcodes. Reads inside each barcode group were sub-clustered using a 15% Levenshtein threshold, and a quality-weighted consensus sequence was constructed for each RNA molecule. Non-functional sequences were discarded, and so were lower-count sequences lying one edit away from another sequence. Based on a fit of two negative binomial distributions, barcode sub-clusters having less than 20% of the maximum read count were discarded. Through fastp at Q25 and MiXCR, TCRdb rebuilt clones from the public reads, retaining in-frame beta chains. CDR3 protein sequences are deduplicated, and each keeps its most common genes and DNA. TCRdb's processing, not the authors' own work, is the source of the V and J calls. Recorded for this sample are about 640,000 distinct CDR3 sequences; 20% of them occurred a single time. The top ten clonotypes cover 0.85% of the sample.

Libraries of naive CD8 T cells were built from anywhere between about 17,000 and 1,000,000 sorted cells, with 10%, 30% or 50% of the purified RNA used. Naive CD8 T cells were FACS-sorted as CD8+CD4-CCR7+CD45RA+ on a BD FACSAria II into RLT Plus buffer. Detection sensitivity was tested by spiking Jurkat RNA equal to ten or so TCR copies' worth into samples containing about 20,000-1,000,000 naive CD8 T cells. CD8 T cells were enriched using RosetteSep CD8+ T Cell Enrichment Cocktail and Ficoll-Paque, and the enriched cells then underwent ACK red cell lysis. What the study reported, not specific to this receptor: In CMV-specific effector cells, over 97% of molecules were held by clones above 20 RNA copies, whereas under 1% of molecules were held by such clones in naive cells. Identical TCR molecules sharing a barcode could cause highly expanded clone sizes to be underestimated. Modeling indicated 2.5 to 3 TCR RNA copies recovered per cell, compared with about 10 by digital PCR, which implies a capture efficiency of about 31%. When barcode sub-clustering was omitted, TCR diversity was inflated by chimeric consensus sequences, with chimeras reaching as high as 47%. A single cell's worth of spiked-in Jurkat TCR RNA was reported detectable even among one million naive CD8 T cells. Spiked-in Jurkat TCR RNA (about ten copies' worth), which is not part of the donor repertoire, was contained in the naive libraries.

Sequenced input: naive CD8+ T cells from blood, with Jurkat cell RNA spiked in. In the paper's terms, the cell subset or site label means: FACS-sorted CD8+CD4-CCR7+CD45RA+ naive T cells. The V and J genes are TRBV15 and TRBJ2-1; the D gene cannot be named for sure. The TCR was taken from a human donor in good health. Some libraries in this study had Jurkat cell RNA spiked in. The CDR3 region: CATSCTEQFF. The nucleotides read TGTGCCACCAGCTGCACTGAGCAGTTCTTC.